These 18 T cell receptor beta chains came from one sample sequenced in a study of cytomegalovirus exposure and HLA in healthy donors. 60 Vbeta and 13 Jbeta primers were used in PCR. The method was immunoSEQ multiplex PCR; TCRdb's version includes in-frame clones alone and lacks a portion of them. Its clone listing holds 220,000 or so clones. The source material was PBMCs. These receptor sequences come from a girl under 10 years old in good health and CMV-seropositive.

V is TRBV2 and J is TRBJ1-1, with no clear D. Germline CDR1 and CDR2: SNHLY and FYNNEI. This CDR3 is built from 14 residues. Trimming took 7 bases from V and 1 from J, leaving 13 bases between them. CDR3 loop: CASKRLVSNTEAFF. The CDR3 coding sequence is TGTGCCAGCAAAAGACTTGTCTCGAACACTGAAGCTTTCTTT.

J is TRBJ2-5 and V is TRBV5-6; 7 bases match TRBD1. The J call may be in error: the DNA end matches TRBJ2-7 better. The CDR3 runs to 15 residues. CDR1 is SGHDT and CDR2 is YYEEEE in the germline V gene. Written as DNA, the CDR3 is TGTGCCAGCAGCCTCCGGACAGGATCAACCTACGAGCAGTACTTC. This encodes CASSLRTGSTYEQYF.

The J gene is TRBJ2-7, the V gene TRBV7-2, with 9 bases aligning to TRBD2. V lost 6 bases and J lost 6; bases outside the gene matches: 12. Germline values: CDR1 SGHTA, CDR2 FQGNSA. The CDR3 totals 15 residues. CDR3 bases: TGTGCCAGCAGACCGACTAGCGGATTTAACATCGAGCAGTACTTC. Translation gives CASRPTSGFNIEQYF.

The chain has TRBV27 and TRBJ1-2; 7 bases are shared with TRBD1. This CDR3 spans 17 amino acids. The germline V gene encodes CDR1 MNHEY and CDR2 SMNVEV (reference sequence). J gave up 6 bases and V 3 bases, and 16 bases lay outside the gene matches. CDR3 sequence reads: CASSFYPDRKLLNGYTF. For the CDR3, the DNA is TGTGCCAGCAGTTTTTACCCGGACAGGAAGCTTCTAAATGGCTACACCTTC.

The V gene is TRBV19, the J gene TRBJ2-5; TRBD1 matches 7 bases. Germline V lookup: CDR1 LNHDA, CDR2 SQIVND (reference sequence). V lost 8 bases to trimming and J lost 7 bases; unmatched junction nucleotides: 13. The CDR3 has 14 amino acids. CDR3 nucleotides: TGTGCCAGTGGACCACAGGGGACCCCCGGGACCCAGTACTTC. Translated: CASGPQGTPGTQYF.

The V gene is TRBV7-8, the J gene TRBJ1-3, with 7 positions matching TRBD1. From germline, CDR1 is SGHVS and CDR2 FQNEAQ. The CDR3 is made up of 17 amino acids. V shed 1 base and J 2 bases; nucleotides not matched to a gene: 8. The CDR3 loop is CASSLGNPGQAGNTIYF. The CDR3 bases are TGTGCCAGCAGCTTAGGTAATCCCGGACAGGCTGGAAACACCATATATTTT.

Written as DNA, the CDR3 is TGTGCCAGCAGTTTAAGGGCACCAGGGGCGGGTGAAAATGAGCAGTTCTTC. It specifies CASSLRAPGAGENEQFF. This chain joins TRBV27 and TRBJ2-1, with D possibly TRBD1 on 6 matching bases. There are 17 residues in the CDR3. Per germline, CDR1 MNHEY and CDR2 SMNVEV (reference sequence). The V gene lost 2 bases and the J gene lost 7 bases, with 21 bases spanning the gap.

V gene TRBV10-1 combines with J gene TRBJ2-5; weak D call: TRBD2 (5 bases). The germline CDR1 and CDR2 sequences are WNHNN and SYGVQD (reference sequence). V lost 0 bases and J lost 1, with 9 bases in between. The CDR3 spans 15 residues. The CDR3 region is CASSESGDFQETQYF. The CDR3 nucleotides are TGCGCCAGCAGTGAGTCCGGGGATTTCCAAGAGACCCAGTACTTC.

The rearrangement uses TRBV5-6 and TRBJ2-1; D is possibly TRBD2 (5 bases). The CDR3 extends over 12 amino acids. V was cut by 0 bases and J by 9 bases, with 7 bases left in between. CDR1 SGHDT and CDR2 YYEEEE come from the germline V gene. CDR3 DNA: TGTGCCAGCAGCTTGGCTAGCCGTGAGCAGTTCTTC. The encoded protein is CASSLASREQFF.

The CDR3 DNA reads as TGTGCCAGCAGCTACCCTTCGGGAAACACCATATATTTT. This gives the protein CASSYPSGNTIYF. The J gene is TRBJ1-3, the V gene TRBV6-6, with D hard to call. The ends were cut back, 6 bases at V and 4 bases at J, with 10 bases in the middle. The germline gives CDR1 MNHNY, CDR2 SVGAGI (reference sequence). CDR3 length: 13 amino acids.

V gene TRBV11-2 combines with J gene TRBJ2-1; TRBD1 matches at 11 bases. With 5 bases clipped from V and 4 bases from J, the junction kept 1 base outside the gene matches. The germline CDR1 and CDR2 sequences are SGHAT and FQNNGV. CDR3 length: 14 residues. CDR3 nucleotide sequence: TGTGCCAGCAGCCGGGACAGGGGGTACAATGAGCAGTTCTTC. It codes for CASSRDRGYNEQFF. The full variable domain, completed using reference TRBV11-2 and TRBJ2-1, is EAGVAQSPRYKIIEKRQSVAFWCNPISGHATLYWYQQILGQGPKLLIQFQNNGVVDDSQLPKDRFSAERLKGVDSTLKIQPAKLEDSAVYLCASSRDRGYNEQFFGPGTRLTVL.

This chain links TRBV19 with TRBJ1-5; D is undetermined. Germline loops: CDR1 LNHDA, CDR2 SQIVND (reference sequence). V was cut by 0 bases and J by 6 bases, with 6 bases left in between. This CDR3 region has 13 residues. The CDR3 reads CASSIDLFQPQHF. CDR3 in DNA: TGTGCCAGTAGTATAGATCTCTTTCAGCCCCAGCATTTT. Looking up the rest from reference TRBV19 and TRBJ1-5 gives the full variable domain: DGGITQSPKYLFRKEGQNVTLSCEQNLNHDAMYWYRQDPGQGLRLIYYSQIVNDFQKGDIAEGYSVSREKKESFPLTVTSAQKNPTAFYLCASSIDLFQPQHFGDGTRLSIL.

The chain is built from TRBV27 and TRBJ2-3; the match to TRBD2 covers 8 bases. CDR1 MNHEY and CDR2 SMNVEV come from the germline V gene (reference sequence). CDR3 length equals 17 residues. With V trimmed by 5 bases and J by 5 bases, 15 bases remained unmatched. In DNA form, the CDR3 reads TGTGCCAGCAGTCCAACCCTCAGCGGGAGCGGGAGAGATACGCAGTATTTT. It encodes CASSPTLSGSGRDTQYF.

The V and J genes are TRBV10-1 and TRBJ2-7; 7 bases map to TRBD2. Per germline, CDR1 WNHNN and CDR2 SYGVQD (reference sequence). The CDR3 runs to 14 residues. Trimming cost V 6 bases and J 5 bases; bases outside gene matches: 10. The CDR3 DNA sequence: TGCGCCAGCAGCAAAAGGATGGGGGGGGACGAGCAGTACTTC. The encoded protein is CASSKRMGGDEQYF.

The V and J genes are TRBV10-3 and TRBJ2-7; perhaps TRBD1 as D (6 bases). The CDR3 consists of 13 residues. In germline, CDR1 is ENHRY, CDR2 SYGVKD. V was clipped by 4 bases and J by 6 bases, with 13 bases between them. CDR3 loop: CAISVGGQIEQYF. CDR3 coding DNA: TGTGCCATCAGTGTCGGAGGACAGATCGAGCAGTACTTC.

The rearrangement joins TRBV6-1 to TRBJ2-7; the match to TRBD1 covers 8 bases. The CDR3 has 17 residues. In germline, CDR1 is MNHNS, CDR2 SASEGT. V shed 0 bases, J shed 3 bases, and the junction held 10 bases outside the gene matches. CDR3 nucleotide sequence: TGTGCCAGCAGTGAAGCATTAGGGACAGGAGGCAACTACGAGCAGTACTTC. Translating gives CASSEALGTGGNYEQYF.

The chain uses TRBV11-2 and TRBJ1-1; D possibly corresponds to TRBD1 (6 bases). This CDR3 is 14 amino acids long. Germline lookup yields CDR1 SGHAT and CDR2 FQNNGV. V shed 5 bases and J shed 0 bases, with 10 bases lying between them. CDR3 in DNA: TGTGCCAGCAGCCCCGCAGGGGTGAACACTGAAGCTTTCTTT. Amino acids: CASSPAGVNTEAFF.

The rearrangement uses TRBV28 and TRBJ2-5; 14 positions agree with TRBD2. Germline V gives CDR1 MDHEN, CDR2 SYDVKM. V lost 9 bases, J lost 5 bases, and 17 bases stayed unmatched. This CDR3 comprises 18 residues. DNA for the CDR3: TGTGCCAGTGCGGCGGGACTAGCGGGAGTAGGGGTTGGTGAGACCCAGTACTTC. This sequence encodes CASAAGLAGVGVGETQYF.